Below are 24 T cell receptor beta chains sequenced from a single sample in a study of blood T cell repertoires in COVID-19. Sequenced by immunoSEQ multiplex PCR; TCRdb stores in-frame clones only, minus some. Seen here are approximately 360,000 clones, around 87% observed once, and the top ten hold approximately 1.8%. The specimen sequenced was PBMCs or T cells enriched from blood (not recorded which). The receptors were gathered from a man aged 35 to 55 in a cohort exposed to, infected with or recovered from COVID-19 (not recorded which).

The genes are TRBV27 and TRBJ1-6; TRBD1 aligns across 8 bases. Unmatched junction bases numbered 8, after V lost 3 bases and J lost 7 bases. The V gene's germline CDR1 is MNHEY and CDR2 SMNVEV (reference sequence). The CDR3 is made up of 16 amino acids. The CDR3 spells CASSLAGGFSNSPLHF. CDR3 nucleotides: TGTGCCAGCAGTTTGGCAGGGGGCTTTTCGAATTCACCCCTCCACTTT.

The V and J genes are TRBV30 and TRBJ1-1, with D unclear. The germline V gene has CDR1 GTSNPN and CDR2 SVGIG (reference sequence). The V and J ends lost 0 bases and 7 bases respectively, with 9 bases between them. The CDR3 is made up of 12 amino acids. CDR3 nucleotides: TGTGCCTGGAGTGTCTCCAGAGGTGAAGCTTTCTTT. Translating gives CAWSVSRGEAFF.

The rearrangement links TRBV19 to TRBJ2-1; 8 bases align to TRBD2. The germline V gene has CDR1 LNHDA and CDR2 SQIVND (reference sequence). This CDR3 is built from 17 residues. V shed 5 bases, J shed 7 bases, and the junction held 16 bases outside the gene matches. CDR3 loop: CASSSREGLGSVNEQFF. The DNA for the CDR3 is TGTGCCAGTAGTTCACGGGAGGGCCTAGGATCTGTGAATGAGCAGTTCTTC.

This clone was observed many times. The gene calls are TRBV7-8 and TRBJ2-3, with 10 bases lining up with TRBD1. The V segment lost 2 bases and the J segment 2 bases; nucleotides outside the gene matches: 4. Germline loops: CDR1 SGHVS, CDR2 FQNEAQ. CDR3 size: 16 residues. The CDR3 DNA reads as TGTGCCAGCAGCTTATCGACAGGGGGCTTCACAGATACGCAGTATTTT. It yields the protein CASSLSTGGFTDTQYF.

CDR3: CASIRDRGGSTEAFF. The CDR3 bases are TGTGCCAGCATCCGGGACAGGGGTGGTAGCACTGAAGCTTTCTTT. The genes are TRBV2 and TRBJ1-1, with 10 bases fitting TRBD1. The CDR3 length is 15 residues. Trimming at V came to 7 bases and at J to 4 bases, leaving 9 bases not matched to a gene. Per germline, CDR1 SNHLY and CDR2 FYNNEI. The variable domain in full, completed from reference TRBV2 and TRBJ1-1, reads EPEVTQTPSHQVTQMGQEVILRCVPISNHLYFYWYRQILGQKVEFLVSFYNNEISEKSEIFDDQFSVERPDGSNFTLKIRSTKLEDSAMYFCASIRDRGGSTEAFFGQGTRLTVV.

This sequence joins TRBV28 and TRBJ2-7; TRBD2 agrees at 10 bases. The CDR3 is made up of 17 amino acids. Trimming cost V 5 bases and J 2 bases; bases outside gene matches: 12. CDR1 and CDR2 from the germline V gene are MDHEN and SYDVKM. CDR3 bases: TGTGCCAGCAGTCACAGGATTTCCGGGACTAGCGCCTACGAGCAGTACTTC. This codes for CASSHRISGTSAYEQYF. Complete variable domain (other parts from reference TRBV28 and TRBJ2-7): DVKVTQSSRYLVKRTGEKVFLECVQDMDHENMFWYRQDPGLGLRLIYFSYDVKMKEKGDIPEGYSVSREKKERFSLILESASTNQTSMYLCASSHRISGTSAYEQYFGPGTRLTVT.

The chain recombines TRBV28 with TRBJ2-1; 15 nucleotides line up with TRBD2. Germline values: CDR1 MDHEN, CDR2 SYDVKM. The ends lost 2 bases at V and 8 bases at J; junction bases unmatched: 1. The CDR3 loop spans 15 amino acids. In DNA form, the CDR3 reads TGTGCCAGCAGTTTAGGGACTAGCGGGAGGTATGAGCAGTTCTTC. This codes for CASSLGTSGRYEQFF.

The CDR3 DNA reads as TGTGCCAGCAGCGTACCGGGACAGGGGGTCAATGAGCAGTTCTTC. Translating it yields CASSVPGQGVNEQFF. This chain joins TRBV3-1 (or the pseudogene TRBV3-2) and TRBJ2-1; the match to TRBD1 covers 11 bases. The CDR3 length is 15 residues. Germline trimming cut 5 bases from V and 6 bases from J; bases unmatched to any gene: 6. Germline CDR1 reads LGHDT; CDR2 reads YNNKEL (reference sequence).

The CDR3, as DNA: TGTGCCAGCAGCTTAGGGTCGGGAATGAGCAACTATGGCTACACCTTC. It is translated as CASSLGSGMSNYGYTF. This chain connects TRBV11-2 to TRBJ1-2; no definite D call. Trimming pared 1 base from V and 2 bases from J, leaving 14 bases between. The CDR3 is made up of 16 amino acids. The V gene's germline CDR1 is SGHAT and CDR2 FQNNGV.

Notes on this clone: At the DNA level, this CDR3 is encoded by other sequences in the same sample as well. The chain couples TRBV18 to TRBJ2-1; maybe TRBD2 (6 bases). Germline V gene lookup returns CDR1 KGHSH and CDR2 LQKENI. There are 15 residues in the CDR3. V lost 3 bases, J lost 4 bases, and 13 bases lay in between. DNA of the CDR3: TGTGCCAGCTCACCCCCGGGACTCTCTTACAATGAGCAGTTCTTC. This translates into CASSPPGLSYNEQFF.

The CDR3 region has the DNA TGTGCCAGCAGCTTACGAGGGAACGGAGAGACCCAGTACTTC. This codes for CASSLRGNGETQYF. The rearrangement joins TRBV11-3 to TRBJ2-5; D might be TRBD2 (5 bases). There are 14 residues in the CDR3. CDR1 SGHNT and CDR2 YENEEA come from the germline V gene. V lost 2 bases, J lost 4 bases, and 11 bases lay in between.

This chain uses TRBV7-9 with TRBJ2-7; 10 nucleotides match TRBD2. The CDR3 extends over 15 amino acids. CDR1 SEHNR and CDR2 FQNEAQ come from the germline V gene (reference sequence). The junction had 4 bases not matched to a gene; V was cut back by 1 base and J by 4 bases. The CDR3 region has the DNA TGTGCCAGCAGCTTAGGTTCTAGCGGGAGTTACGAGCAGTACTTC. Encoded protein: CASSLGSSGSYEQYF.

The chain employs TRBV12-5 and TRBJ2-7; TRBD2 aligns across 11 bases. The V gene end was trimmed by 5 bases and the J gene end by 0 bases; junction bases not matched to a gene: 18. Per germline, CDR1 LGHNT and CDR2 FRNRAP. The CDR3 has 20 residues. The CDR3 sequence: CASGLRQRPGLAGSSYEQYF. The DNA for the CDR3 is TGTGCTAGTGGTCTCCGACAGAGACCCGGACTAGCGGGTAGCTCCTACGAGCAGTACTTC.

The CDR3 region is CASSLVGEDNEQFF. CDR3 sequence (DNA): TGTGCCAGCAGCTTAGTCGGAGAAGACAATGAGCAGTTCTTC. V usage is TRBV7-3 and J usage is TRBJ2-1, with no clear D. CDR3 length equals 14 residues. Germline V gives CDR1 SGHTA, CDR2 FQGTGA. The germline V and J ends were trimmed by 2 bases and 5 bases, with 10 bases remaining between them.

This clone was seen only a few times. The V and J genes are TRBV28 and TRBJ1-5; perhaps TRBD1 as D (5 bases). V dropped 5 bases and J dropped 3 bases, with 14 bases sitting between them. Germline V gene lookup returns CDR1 MDHEN and CDR2 SYDVKM. The CDR3 has 15 residues. The CDR3 loop is CASSGAGMNNQPQHF. The CDR3 DNA is TGTGCCAGCAGTGGAGCAGGGATGAACAATCAGCCCCAGCATTTT.

This chain links TRBV5-1 with TRBJ1-2; no definite D call. The CDR3 contains 11 residues. Germline-derived CDR1 and CDR2 are SGHRS and YFSETQ. The germline V and J ends were trimmed by 3 bases and 4 bases, with 4 bases remaining between them. CDR3 nucleotide sequence: TGCGCCAGCAGCTCTTTCTATGGCTACACCTTC. Translation: CASSSFYGYTF.

The J gene is TRBJ2-1, the V gene TRBV5-1, with D possibly matching TRBD2 (5 bases). V was shortened by 0 bases and J by 3 bases, with 7 bases between the two germline ends. This CDR3 region has 14 residues. CDR1 is SGHRS and CDR2 is YFSETQ in the germline V gene. DNA of the CDR3: TGCGCCAGCAGCTTGGCCGGGGACTACAATGAGCAGTTCTTC. Translating gives CASSLAGDYNEQFF.

The rearrangement joins TRBV10-1 to TRBJ1-1, with no clear D. The CDR3 has 13 amino acids. Germline loops: CDR1 WNHNN, CDR2 SYGVQD (reference sequence). Trimming shortened V by 5 bases and J by 4 bases, and 11 bases separated the two germline ends. This CDR3 is CASSTDVSTEAFF. CDR3 bases: TGCGCCAGCAGTACAGACGTATCCACTGAAGCTTTCTTT.

The chain has TRBV5-5 and TRBJ1-2; TRBD1 might be the D (6 bases). This CDR3 contains 13 residues. CDR1 is SGHKS and CDR2 is YYEKEE in the germline V gene (reference sequence). The V and J ends lost 1 base and 8 bases respectively, with 12 bases between them. The CDR3 coding sequence is TGTGCCAGCAGCTTGAACGGGGGGCAGGGCTACACCTTC. Amino acids: CASSLNGGQGYTF.

This chain links TRBV28 with TRBJ2-1; 9 bases map to TRBD2. V lost 5 bases and J lost 4; bases outside the gene matches: 12. This CDR3 is 17 amino acids long. Germline assignment: CDR1 MDHEN and CDR2 SYDVKM. CDR3: CASSAPRWTSEYNEQFF. CDR3 DNA sequence: TGTGCCAGCAGTGCCCCCCGCTGGACTAGCGAATACAATGAGCAGTTCTTC.

V gene TRBV24-1 combines with J gene TRBJ2-3; TRBD2 agrees at 9 bases. Germline-derived CDR1 and CDR2 are KGHDR and SFDVKD. The CDR3 sequence is 13 residues long. J was trimmed by 3 bases and V by 9 bases; bases with no gene match: 3. CDR3 DNA: TGTGCCACCGTTAGCGGGAGAACAGATACGCAGTATTTT. Amino acid sequence: CATVSGRTDTQYF.

V usage is TRBV28 and J usage is TRBJ1-2; 7 positions agree with TRBD1. The CDR3 spans 14 residues. V lost 6 bases, J lost 7 bases, and 11 bases stayed unmatched. Germline V gene data show CDR1 as MDHEN and CDR2 as SYDVKM. CDR3 protein: CASSAGQRVGGYTF. In DNA form, the CDR3 reads TGTGCCAGCAGCGCGGGACAGAGAGTCGGTGGCTACACCTTC.

The chain recombines TRBV12-5 with TRBJ1-4; D call uncertain. CDR3 size: 17 residues. V lost 0 bases, J lost 2 bases, and 13 bases lay in between. The germline V gene encodes CDR1 LGHNT and CDR2 FRNRAP. CDR3 sequence: CASGLVPNLSTNEKLFF. CDR3 nucleotides: TGTGCTAGTGGTTTGGTACCTAATCTTTCGACTAATGAAAAACTGTTTTTT. The whole variable domain, remainder taken from reference TRBV12-5 and TRBJ1-4, is DARVTQTPRHKVTEMGQEVTMRCQPILGHNTVFWYRQTMMQGLELLAYFRNRAPLDDSGMPKDRFSAEMPDATLATLKIQPSEPRDSAVYFCASGLVPNLSTNEKLFFGSGTQLSVL.

This chain uses TRBV6-5 with TRBJ2-4; TRBD2 matches at 16 bases. V lost 6 bases to trimming and J lost 7 bases; unmatched junction nucleotides: 6. The CDR3 covers 16 residues. Germline CDR1 is MNHEY and CDR2 is SVGAGI. The CDR3 DNA reads as TGTGCCAGCAGCTACGGGACTAGCGGGAGGGGGAACATTCAGTACTTC. Its protein is CASSYGTSGRGNIQYF.